This note documents a single TCR beta chain sequence. Its antigen is not known. This CDR3 has 14 amino acids. Germline V gives CDR1 MNHEY, CDR2 SVGAGI. With V trimmed by 7 bases and J by 4 bases, 6 bases remained unmatched. Repertoires were generated with immunoSEQ multiplex PCR, while TCRdb's copy carries only in-frame clones and drops some. The sample holds more than 20,000 clones, approximately 86% seen once. This entry belongs to a study of chemoradiotherapy in HPV16-positive cancers. Study findings and constraints: For HPV16-positive patients, expanding HPV-responsive T cells associated with longer recurrence-free survival. During treatment, candidate HPV-specific clones and E7-related motifs expanded in tumor.

This clonotype originated in a human donor with HPV-associated anogenital cancer. Sequencing used blood, obtained from a patient who underwent chemoradiotherapy. The rearrangement joins TRBV6-5 to TRBJ2-5; TRBD2 matches 10 bases. The CDR3 reads CASKLIAGGETQYF. CDR3 bases: TGTGCCAGCAAGTTAATAGCGGGAGGAGAGACCCAGTACTTC.